The table lists the clone carrying this T cell receptor beta chain with many counts. TCRdb reprocessed the reads via MiXCR and lists one record per CDR3 protein. Of fewer than 550,000 distinct CDR3 sequences detected, 25% to 40% appear once; the ten largest clones hold roughly 13%. This specimen belongs to a study of T cell repertoires in cytomegalovirus infection. Trimming pared 3 bases from V and 0 bases from J, leaving 17 bases between. The CDR3 is made up of 17 amino acids. Germline loops: CDR1 LNHDA, CDR2 SQIVND (reference sequence). V and J are TRBV19 and TRBJ1-1, with a weak D call TRBD1 (6 bases). Specimen: PBMCs. This receptor was identified in a human donor in good health (CMV status not recorded). Some clones in this sample may be carry-over from other donors' samples. The CDR3 sequence: CASSMMGANGVNTEAFF. As DNA, the CDR3 is TGTGCCAGTAGTATGATGGGGGCCAACGGAGTGAACACTGAAGCTTTCTTT.